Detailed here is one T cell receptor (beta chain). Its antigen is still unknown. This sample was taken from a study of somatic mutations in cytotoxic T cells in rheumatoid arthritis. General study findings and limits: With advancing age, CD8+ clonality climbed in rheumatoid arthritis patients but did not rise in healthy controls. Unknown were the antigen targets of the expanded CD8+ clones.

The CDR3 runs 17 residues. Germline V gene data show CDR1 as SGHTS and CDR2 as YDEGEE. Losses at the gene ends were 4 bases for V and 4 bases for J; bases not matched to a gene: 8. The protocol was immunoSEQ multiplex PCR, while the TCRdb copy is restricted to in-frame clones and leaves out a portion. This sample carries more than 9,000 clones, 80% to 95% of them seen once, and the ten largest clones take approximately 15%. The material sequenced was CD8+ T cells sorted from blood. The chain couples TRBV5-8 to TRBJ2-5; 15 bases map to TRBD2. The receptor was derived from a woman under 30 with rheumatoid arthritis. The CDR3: CASSKGLAGGDSETQYF. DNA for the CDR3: TGTGCCAGCAGCAAGGGACTAGCGGGAGGCGATTCAGAGACCCAGTACTTC. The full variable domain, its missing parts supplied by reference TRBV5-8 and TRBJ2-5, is EAGVTQSPTHLIKTRGQQATLRCSPISGHTSVYWYQQALGLGLQFLLWYDEGEERNRGNFPPRFSGRQFPNYSSELNVNALELEDSALYLCASSKGLAGGDSETQYFGPGTRLLVL.